The 3 T cell receptor beta chains listed next were all sequenced from one sample in a study of T cell responses to AZD1222 COVID-19 vaccine. The repertoire was sequenced with immunoSEQ multiplex PCR; TCRdb's copy has only in-frame clones and lacks some. The repertoire holds some 83,000 clones, with approximately 85% as singletons. This material consisted of peripheral blood, taken on day 0 of AZD1222 vaccination. Every receptor here comes from an adult in good health.

The genes are TRBV5-1 and TRBJ2-5; perhaps TRBD1 as D (5 bases). Trimming shortened V by 4 bases and J by 4 bases, and 11 bases separated the two germline ends. The CDR3 runs to 13 residues. Germline V CDR1 and CDR2: SGHRS, YFSETQ. CDR3 nucleotide sequence: TGCGCCAGCAGCCCAGGGATAGGAGAGACCCAGTACTTC. Residues: CASSPGIGETQYF.

This rearrangement joins TRBV2 to TRBJ2-2; D is ambiguous. V was pared by 4 bases and J by 3 bases, with 9 bases between. The germline V gene encodes CDR1 SNHLY and CDR2 FYNNEI. CDR3 length: 14 amino acids. CDR3: CASSVGMYTGELFF. CDR3 DNA sequence: TGTGCCAGCAGTGTAGGGATGTACACCGGGGAGCTGTTTTTT. The whole variable domain, filled in from reference TRBV2 and TRBJ2-2, reads EPEVTQTPSHQVTQMGQEVILRCVPISNHLYFYWYRQILGQKVEFLVSFYNNEISEKSEIFDDQFSVERPDGSNFTLKIRSTKLEDSAMYFCASSVGMYTGELFFGEGSRLTVL.

The chain employs TRBV7-9 and TRBJ2-7; possible D gene TRBD2, 6 bases. Trimming stripped 5 bases from V and 0 bases from J, with 8 bases between. The CDR3 spans 13 residues. Per germline, CDR1 SEHNR and CDR2 FQNEAQ (reference sequence). CDR3 protein: CASSPGLSYEQYF. In DNA form, the CDR3 reads TGTGCCAGCAGCCCGGGACTCTCCTACGAGCAGTACTTC.